Shown below are 22 T cell receptor beta chains from a single sample sequenced in a study of control samples from healthy donors and cancer patients. Measured with immunoSEQ multiplex PCR; TCRdb has only the in-frame clones, and not every one. Of roughly 130,000 clones listed, around 94% are singletons. Sequencing was carried out using PBMCs. These receptors were collected from a man in his sixties with colorectal cancer.

V usage is TRBV10-2 and J usage is TRBJ2-7; D not resolved. The CDR3 length is 14 residues. V was cut by 0 bases and J by 0 bases, with 6 bases left in between. Germline CDR1 reads WSHSY; CDR2 reads SAAADI. CDR3 DNA sequence: TGCGCCAGCAGTGAGTCTTACAGCTCCTACGAGCAGTACTTC. It encodes CASSESYSSYEQYF.

The chain carries TRBV12-3 or TRBV12-4 and TRBJ2-7, with 7 bases matching TRBD2. The trim removed 3 bases at V and 7 bases at J, leaving 6 bases unmatched. This CDR3 is built from 13 residues. This CDR3 reads CASSFLREGEQYF. CDR3 bases: TGTGCCAGCAGTTTTCTAAGGGAGGGAGAGCAGTACTTC.

The V and J genes are TRBV7-2 and TRBJ1-1; D gene uncertain. The germline V and J ends were trimmed by 6 bases and 1 base, with 15 bases remaining between them. This CDR3 contains 15 residues. CDR1 is SGHTA and CDR2 is FQGNSA in the germline V gene. The CDR3: CASSYTRSGNTEAFF. The CDR3 nucleotides are TGTGCCAGCAGTTACACCCGATCTGGGAACACTGAAGCTTTCTTT.

V is TRBV21-1 and J is TRBJ2-7; TRBD2, the D gene given by the table, was not confirmed from the DNA. TRBV21-1 is assigned pseudogene status. This CDR3 region has 16 residues. The chain's CDR3 is CASSSRPGLPAYEQYF. The CDR3 DNA reads as TGTGCCAGCAGCTCGCGTCCGGGACTCCCCGCCTACGAGCAGTACTTC.

The V call is TRBV10-3, the J call TRBJ2-4, with a weak D call TRBD2 (5 bases). V dropped 2 bases and J dropped 3 bases, with 11 bases sitting between them. Per germline, CDR1 ENHRY and CDR2 SYGVKD. CDR3 length: 15 amino acids. CDR3 sequence: CAISEPDSIKNIQYF. The CDR3, as DNA: TGTGCCATCAGTGAGCCGGACTCCATCAAAAACATTCAGTACTTC.

V and J are TRBV18 and TRBJ2-2; D is unclear. Germline CDR1 KGHSH, CDR2 LQKENI. CDR3 size: 16 residues. V lost 3 bases, J lost 2 bases, and 13 bases lay in between. This chain's CDR3 is CASSPDGSINTGELFF. CDR3 in DNA: TGTGCCAGCTCACCGGACGGGTCTATAAACACCGGGGAGCTGTTTTTT.

This CDR3 reads CASSFYSGWSSYEQYF. CDR3 DNA: TGTGCCAGCAGCTTTTATTCAGGGTGGAGCTCCTACGAGCAGTACTTC. The chain couples TRBV5-6 to TRBJ2-7; possibly TRBD1 for D (5 bases). The CDR3 sequence is 16 residues long. The germline V gene encodes CDR1 SGHDT and CDR2 YYEEEE. The V end was cut by 2 bases, the J end by 0 bases, with 15 bases between. Full variable domain (outside the CDR3, taken from reference TRBV5-6 and TRBJ2-7): DAGVTQSPTHLIKTRGQQVTLRCSPKSGHDTVSWYQQALGQGPQFIFQYYEEEERQRGNFPDRFSGHQFPNYSSELNVNALLLGDSALYLCASSFYSGWSSYEQYFGPGTRLTVT.

The chain is built from TRBV2 and TRBJ1-5; D call uncertain. The CDR3 loop spans 15 amino acids. Trimming cost V 4 bases and J 7 bases, with 17 bases left between them. Germline V gene data show CDR1 as SNHLY and CDR2 as FYNNEI. CDR3 amino acids: CASSVLAADTQPQHF. The DNA of the CDR3 is TGTGCCAGCAGTGTCCTCGCGGCCGATACGCAGCCCCAGCATTTT.

The J gene is TRBJ2-3, the V gene TRBV6-5; perhaps TRBD1 as D (6 bases). The germline V and J ends were trimmed by 6 bases and 0 bases, with 13 bases remaining between them. Germline V CDR1 and CDR2: MNHEY, SVGAGI. CDR3 length equals 15 residues. In DNA form, the CDR3 reads TGTGCCAGCAGCCGGGGACAAGTTAGCACAGATACGCAGTATTTT. Protein product: CASSRGQVSTDTQYF.

The V call is TRBV11-2, the J call TRBJ2-1; D is unclear. Looked up from germline, CDR1 is SGHAT and CDR2 is FQNNGV. The V end lost 7 bases, the J end lost 7 bases, and 14 bases lay between the germline ends. The CDR3 extends over 13 amino acids. The CDR3 DNA follows: TGTGCCAGCACCCCCCCGGAGAGAAATGAGCAGTTCTTC. It encodes CASTPPERNEQFF.

V gene TRBV9 combines with J gene TRBJ1-6; unclear D gene. The germline V and J ends were trimmed by 1 base and 10 bases, with 12 bases remaining between them. Germline V gene sequence: CDR1 SGDLS, CDR2 YYNGEE. The CDR3 is 14 amino acids. As DNA, the CDR3 is TGTGCCAGCAGCGTAATCCCCGAGGACTCACCCCTCCACTTT. This gives the protein CASSVIPEDSPLHF.

This chain joins TRBV19 and TRBJ1-2; a weak D match, TRBD1 (6 bases). CDR1 is LNHDA and CDR2 is SQIVND in the germline V gene (reference sequence). V lost 8 bases and J lost 2, with 15 bases in between. This CDR3 comprises 14 residues. The CDR3 sequence: CASASQGSNYGYTF. The CDR3 DNA sequence: TGTGCCAGTGCAAGTCAGGGGTCCAACTATGGCTACACCTTC.

This clone occurred once. The rearrangement links TRBV4-1 to TRBJ1-1; no reliable D call. CDR1 is MGHRA, CDR2 YSYEKL, per germline. The CDR3 runs to 12 residues. V was trimmed by 1 base and J by 2 bases, leaving 2 bases between them. CDR3 nucleotides: TGCGCCAGCAGCCAAGCTAACACTGAAGCTTTCTTT. Translated, it gives CASSQANTEAFF.

The sample holds one count of this clone. V and J are TRBV27 and TRBJ2-7; TRBD1 matches at 9 bases. Germline-derived CDR1 and CDR2 are MNHEY and SMNVEV (reference sequence). V lost 6 bases, J lost 5 bases, and 8 bases stayed unmatched. The CDR3 has 14 amino acids. In DNA, the CDR3 is TGTGCCAGCAGACGTGGGGACAGGGTGAACGAGCAGTACTTC. The encoded protein is CASRRGDRVNEQYF.

The chain couples TRBV10-3 to TRBJ1-2; 10 bases are shared with TRBD1. J lost 6 bases, V lost 10 bases, and 5 bases had no gene match. This CDR3 is 12 amino acids long. CDR1 is ENHRY and CDR2 is SYGVKD in the germline V gene. In nucleotides, the CDR3 is TGTGCCAGCCGGGGACAGGGGCATGGCTACACCTTC. Amino acid sequence: CASRGQGHGYTF.

The V gene is TRBV2, the J gene TRBJ2-3, with 10 bases that match TRBD1. CDR3 length equals 16 residues. With V trimmed by 6 bases and J by 5 bases, 11 bases remained unmatched. The V gene's germline CDR1 is SNHLY and CDR2 FYNNEI. CDR3 loop: CASSERDRGGIDTQYF. The CDR3 DNA is TGTGCCAGCAGCGAGAGGGACAGGGGAGGGATAGATACGCAGTATTTT.

A word on this clone: Mismatch with germline at one junction end may stem from a read error. The chain recombines TRBV29-1 with TRBJ1-1, with D possibly matching TRBD1 (5 bases). Germline V gene data show CDR1 as SQVTM and CDR2 as ANQGSEA. This CDR3 contains 13 residues. The CDR3 nucleotides read TGCAGCGTTGCCATACAGGTGAACACTGAAGCTTCCTTT. Translating gives CSVAIQVNTEASF.

This chain joins TRBV11-2 and TRBJ2-7; tentatively, D is TRBD1 (5 bases). The V end was cut by 3 bases, the J end by 0 bases, with 9 bases between. CDR3 size: 14 residues. Germline CDR1 reads SGHAT; CDR2 reads FQNNGV. The CDR3 nucleotides are TGTGCCAGCAGCTTTGGGGCGAGCTCCTACGAGCAGTACTTC. As protein: CASSFGASSYEQYF.

This chain links TRBV30 with TRBJ2-5; 7 bases line up with TRBD2. CDR3 size: 12 residues. Germline V gives CDR1 GTSNPN, CDR2 SVGIG (reference sequence). The trim removed 0 bases at V and 8 bases at J, leaving 3 bases unmatched. The CDR3 protein is CAWSVQRGTQYF. For the CDR3, the DNA is TGTGCCTGGAGTGTCCAGCGGGGAACCCAGTACTTC.

The chain links TRBV19 to TRBJ1-1, with 7 nucleotides matching TRBD1. Germline lookup yields CDR1 LNHDA and CDR2 SQIVND (reference sequence). After removal of 8 bases from V and 6 bases from J, the junction contained 9 bases not matched to a gene. This CDR3 is built from 13 residues. CDR3 coding DNA: TGTGCCAGTTCAGACAGGGATTACGCTGAAGCTTTCTTT. Translating gives CASSDRDYAEAFF.

This chain uses TRBV19 with TRBJ1-1, with no clear D. With 10 bases removed from V and 1 base from J, the gap between germline ends came to 16 bases. This CDR3 contains 14 residues. Germline loops: CDR1 LNHDA, CDR2 SQIVND (reference sequence). CDR3 sequence reads: CATSVLTANTEAFF. The CDR3 region has the DNA TGTGCCACCTCGGTTTTAACCGCGAACACTGAAGCTTTCTTT.

CDR3 sequence reads: CASSRVGNTEAFF. In nucleotides, the CDR3 is TGTGCCAGCAGCCGGGTGGGGAACACTGAAGCTTTCTTT. The chain couples TRBV11-2 to TRBJ1-1; D ambiguous. Germline CDR1 SGHAT, CDR2 FQNNGV. V was shortened by 5 bases and J by 1 base, with 8 bases between the two germline ends. This CDR3 has 13 residues.